The present T cell receptor (beta chain) was sequenced within a study of beta chain features in type 1 diabetes (dated by TCRdb to the late 2010s). Broadly, across the study: No differences in mean age, gender distribution, total cell number or subset yield were found between patients and healthy donors. A total of some 100,000,000 sorted cells were examined across all samples, and a strong correlation was observed between cell number per subset and RNA yield. Regulatory and stem cell-like memory subsets were isolated from only 8 patients and about 8 healthy donors, whereas naive and central memory subsets came from all 30 or so donors. In the study, TCRB repertoires of sorted circulating CD4+ T cell subsets from recently diagnosed type 1 diabetes patients were compared with those of matched healthy donors. Study-level results and caveats: Because cDNA was sequenced instead of genomic DNA, activated cells with high expression could be over-represented, although the groups did not differ in activation or CD3 levels. At VDJ recombination sites, type 1 diabetes patients had fewer insertions and more deleted nucleotides, which implies abnormalities in thymic rearrangement. Type 1 diabetes patients showed a moderate but significant shortening of TCRB CDR3 length in all four CD4+ subsets. PCR might favor shorter templates, but patient and control samples were amplified and corrected together, so any skew would affect both groups equally. Naive, central memory and regulatory TCRB repertoires appeared to be more similar among patients than among healthy donors. HLA sub-analyses involved small numbers of individuals, so any influence of HLA type on TCRB rearrangement remained unresolved.

On this clone: The clone's antigen remains unknown. The record has no base qualities; no much larger clone is one base away.

A single peripheral blood draw of approximately 120 mL on average was collected from each donor into heparinised tubes. A BD FACSAria II was used to sort naive, central memory, regulatory and stem cell-like memory CD4+ T cells with a panel that included CD45RO, CCR7, CD25, CD127, CD95 and CD27. Purity was above 95% for every sorted population. PBMCs were isolated right away by Lymphoprep density gradient centrifugation and were stained directly, without culture. So that batch effects would be minimized, each experiment stained and sorted samples in pairs, pairing one healthy donor with one patient. The High Capacity cDNA Reverse Transcription Kit was used to reverse transcribe all of the isolated RNA, meaning that expressed TCRB transcripts were what got sequenced. Deep immunoSEQ sequencing was applied to naive, central memory and regulatory T cell samples, giving an average of approximately 4 million total reads per sample. Sorted cells were lysed in RLT buffer and RNA was extracted with DNase-treated RNeasy Micro or Mini kits, depending on cell number. Each cell subset was processed on its own to prevent cross-contamination, while patient and healthy donor samples were processed together. Using the immunoSEQ multiplex PCR, TCRB sequences were amplified from cDNA into 87-bp fragments spanning the CDR3 region. The amplicons were sequenced using the Illumina HiSeq platform. The paper's data handling went like this. Synthetic template baselines were used to correct PCR bias computationally, reads within Hamming distance 2 were collapsed, and singletons that could not be merged were discarded. Reads were aligned against IMGT to assign V, D and J genes, CDR3 length and insertions or deletions at six rearrangement sites. Clonotype counts were normalized to sorted cell number within each subset before computing true diversity and Gini coefficients with the tcR R package. Repertoire sharing was quantified using the overlap coefficient calculated on TCRB nucleotide sequences. This immuneACCESS table, as held by TCRdb, lists in-frame sequences with V and J called but not all clones. Of the missing ones, under half trace to an unresolved V gene in checked studies; the others have no known cause. From that table come the V and J calls and clone size; the DNA was used to work out D and trimming. Present in this sample are 150,000 or so clones, around 8% of which were seen just once. The ten largest make up 0.54% of the sample.

V ends up 4 bases short and J 6 bases short, with an unmatched junction base count of 8. According to the germline V gene, CDR1 reads SGHRS and CDR2 reads YFSETQ. The CDR3 has 15 amino acids, counting the end cysteine and phenylalanine. Only CDR3 DNA remains: 45 bases, in frame from the first base. Here the chain combines TRBV5-1 and TRBJ2-2, with 8 bases aligning to TRBD1. The sequencing sample was made of central memory CD4+ T cells from blood. This sequence originates from a woman aged 18-35 years with type 1 diabetes. Here the CDR3 is given as CASSPRTGRAGELFF. In nucleotide form, the sequence is TGCGCCAGCAGCCCAAGGACAGGGCGCGCCGGGGAGCTGTTTTTT.